This T cell receptor beta chain was profiled in a study of CD8 T cell repertoires and HIV-1 epitope variants. As for the study in general: Twenty-five autologous and known Gag and Nef epitope variant peptides each stimulated T cells separately.

The CDR3 spans 15 residues. Germline loops: CDR1 SEHNR, CDR2 FQNEAQ (reference sequence). Trimming shortened V by 10 bases and J by 0 bases, and 15 bases separated the two germline ends. Measured with immunoSEQ multiplex PCR; TCRdb has only the in-frame clones, and not every one. The sample consists of about 95,000 clones, roughly 80% of them appearing once. The sample taken for sequencing was uncultured baseline CD8+ T cells from peripheral blood mononuclear cells (PBMCs). The sequence derives from a male donor with HIV. The J gene is TRBJ1-4, the V gene TRBV7-9; D unclear. Here the CDR3 reads CAMQDAASTNEKLFF. The CDR3 region has the DNA TGTGCCATGCAGGACGCGGCCTCAACTAATGAAAAACTGTTTTTT.